Below are 12 T cell receptor beta chains sequenced from a single sample in a study of cytomegalovirus exposure and HLA in healthy donors. It was with 60 Vbeta and 13 Jbeta primers that the PCR ran. TCRdb keeps only in-frame clones here, not all; method: immunoSEQ multiplex PCR. This sample has approximately 150,000 clones, with around 75% found just once. The material sequenced was PBMCs. The receptors derive from a woman between 35 and 50 years old in good health and CMV-seronegative.

In this sample, this clone turned up a few times. The J gene is TRBJ1-3, the V gene TRBV6-6; D is ambiguous. Per germline, CDR1 MNHNY and CDR2 SVGAGI (reference sequence). Trimming took 5 bases from V and 0 from J, leaving 8 bases between them. This CDR3 region has 14 residues. The CDR3 is CASSTSDSGNTIYF. The DNA of the CDR3 is TGTGCCAGCAGTACATCCGACTCTGGAAACACCATATATTTT.

The table lists this clone with a few counts. The rearrangement joins TRBV5-1 to TRBJ1-1; the D gene is possibly TRBD1 (6 bases). The V end was cut by 4 bases, the J end by 4 bases, with 14 bases between. CDR1 and CDR2 (germline): SGHRS, YFSETQ. The CDR3 is 14 amino acids. CDR3 sequence reads: CASSEVGGGTEAFF. The CDR3 bases are TGCGCCAGCAGCGAGGTAGGGGGGGGCACTGAAGCTTTCTTT.

The V call is TRBV18, the J call TRBJ1-5; D unresolved. The CDR3 is 15 amino acids. V lost 5 bases, J lost 0 bases, and 11 bases lay in between. Per the germline V gene, CDR1 is KGHSH and CDR2 is LQKENI. CDR3 amino acids: CASSILSLSNQPQHF. CDR3 coding DNA: TGTGCCAGCTCAATCCTCTCCCTTAGCAATCAGCCCCAGCATTTT.

V is TRBV7-9 and J is TRBJ1-2; 10 positions match TRBD1. The CDR3 loop spans 15 amino acids. V gave up 5 bases and J gave up 10 bases; unmatched junction bases: 13. Per the germline V gene, CDR1 is SEHNR and CDR2 is FQNEAQ (reference sequence). CDR3: CASSPRDPGQGLYTF. The CDR3 DNA is TGTGCCAGCAGCCCGAGGGACCCGGGACAGGGGCTCTACACCTTC.

This chain connects TRBV5-6 to TRBJ1-1; D ambiguous. Looked up from germline, CDR1 is SGHDT and CDR2 is YYEEEE. V lost 0 bases to trimming and J lost 2 bases, with 5 bases between them. This CDR3 spans 13 amino acids. This chain's CDR3 is CASSLAGNTEAFF. The CDR3 bases are TGTGCCAGCAGCTTGGCAGGTAACACTGAAGCTTTCTTT.

For the CDR3, the DNA is TGTGCCAGCTGTTGGCAGGGGTATGGCTACACCTTC. Protein: CASCWQGYGYTF. The chain is built from TRBV27 and TRBJ1-2, with D maybe TRBD1 (6 bases). The CDR3 contains 12 residues. The V gene's germline CDR1 is MNHEY and CDR2 SMNVEV (reference sequence). The germline V and J ends were trimmed by 8 bases and 5 bases, with 12 bases remaining between them.

V gene TRBV6-5 combines with J gene TRBJ1-2, with TRBD1 matching over 8 bases. This CDR3 comprises 14 residues. CDR1 and CDR2 (germline): MNHEY, SVGAGI. Unmatched junction bases numbered 5, after V lost 6 bases and J lost 2 bases. CDR3 sequence reads: CASSDRGSNYGYTF. The CDR3 DNA reads TGTGCCAGCAGCGACAGGGGATCCAACTATGGCTACACCTTC.

V gene TRBV10-3 combines with J gene TRBJ2-3; D not certain. The V gene's germline CDR1 is ENHRY and CDR2 SYGVKD. The CDR3 covers 14 residues. Trimming shortened V by 2 bases and J by 0 bases, and 6 bases separated the two germline ends. CDR3 protein: CAISEGASTDTQYF. The CDR3 nucleotides read TGTGCCATCAGTGAGGGAGCAAGCACAGATACGCAGTATTTT.

The chain recombines TRBV9 with TRBJ2-2, with 7 bases matching TRBD2. The CDR3 totals 16 residues. V shed 0 bases and J 1 base; nucleotides not matched to a gene: 3. Germline V gene data show CDR1 as SGDLS and CDR2 as YYNGEE. The CDR3 spells CASSVGASGNTGELFF. CDR3 coding DNA: TGTGCCAGCAGCGTAGGCGCTAGCGGGAACACCGGGGAGCTGTTTTTT.

The J gene is TRBJ2-1, the V gene TRBV7-9; 7 bases agree with TRBD1. The V gene end was trimmed by 4 bases and the J gene end by 5 bases; junction bases not matched to a gene: 5. The CDR3 spans 14 residues. Germline V gene data show CDR1 as SEHNR and CDR2 as FQNEAQ (reference sequence). CDR3 region: CASSSTGLNNEQFF. The CDR3 nucleotides read TGTGCCAGCAGCTCGACAGGGCTAAACAATGAGCAGTTCTTC. The whole variable domain, remainder taken from reference TRBV7-9 and TRBJ2-1, is DTGVSQNPRHKITKRGQNVTFRCDPISEHNRLYWYRQTLGQGPEFLTYFQNEAQLEKSRLLSDRFSAERPKGSFSTLEIQRTEQGDSAMYLCASSSTGLNNEQFFGPGTRLTVL.

The chain is built from TRBV28 and TRBJ2-7; the match to TRBD1 covers 7 bases. V shed 5 bases and J 3 bases; nucleotides not matched to a gene: 13. CDR3 length equals 16 residues. CDR1 is MDHEN and CDR2 is SYDVKM in the germline V gene. Here the CDR3 DNA reads TGTGCCAGCAGTCCCCACCCTCGGACAGGCTACTACGAGCAGTACTTC. Its protein is CASSPHPRTGYYEQYF.

This chain uses TRBV7-8 with TRBJ2-5; D might be TRBD2 (6 bases). V was trimmed by 0 bases and J by 5 bases, leaving 13 bases between them. There are 15 residues in the CDR3. Per the germline V gene, CDR1 is SGHVS and CDR2 is FQNEAQ. CDR3 in amino acids: CASSLASGRGETQYF. CDR3 sequence (DNA): TGTGCCAGCAGCTTAGCTAGCGGCAGAGGCGAGACCCAGTACTTC.